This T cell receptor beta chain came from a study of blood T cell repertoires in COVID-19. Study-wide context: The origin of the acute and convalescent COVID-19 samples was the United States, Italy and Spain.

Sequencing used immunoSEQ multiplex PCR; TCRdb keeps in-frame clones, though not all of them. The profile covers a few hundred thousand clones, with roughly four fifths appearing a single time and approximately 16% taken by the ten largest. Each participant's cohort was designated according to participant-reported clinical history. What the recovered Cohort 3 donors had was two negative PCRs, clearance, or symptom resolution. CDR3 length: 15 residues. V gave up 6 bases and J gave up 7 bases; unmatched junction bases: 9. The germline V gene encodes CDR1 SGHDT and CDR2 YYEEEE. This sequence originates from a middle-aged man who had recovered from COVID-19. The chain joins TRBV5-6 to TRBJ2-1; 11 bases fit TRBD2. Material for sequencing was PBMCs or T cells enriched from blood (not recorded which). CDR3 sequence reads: CASNYGTSGGNEQFF. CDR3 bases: TGTGCCAGCAACTACGGGACTAGCGGAGGGAATGAGCAGTTCTTC.